This T cell receptor beta chain was documented in a study of blood T cell repertoires in COVID-19 (dated by TCRdb to about 2020). As for the study more broadly: Samples covering the acute and convalescent phases of COVID-19 were provided by collaborators in the United States, Italy and Spain. Subjects who had been exposed to COVID-19, were actively infected with it, or had recovered from it provided the deeply sampled blood TCRbeta repertoires that made up the dataset. A freely available public database, intended as a resource for researchers studying the immune response to SARS-CoV-2, is where the repertoires were released. Where HLA class I and class II types were available, the types were taken from metadata supplied by the sample provider, not from assay-based typing. The prospective study material was composed of cDNA or gDNA derived from T cells, B-cell-depleted T cells, or PBMCs. Samples were obtained from the ongoing ImmuneRACE study (first 160 participants) and from approximately 1,200 subjects provided by 6 global collaborators. A de-identified subject ID, COVID-19 status, age in years and sex were almost always included in the sample metadata. Broader findings and caveats from the paper: How much clinical and demographic metadata was included differed by source and by participant, and the metadata was provided uncurated.

Concerning this clone: Its antigen is unknown. No per-base quality is available; no much larger clone lies one base away.

The germline V gene gives CDR1 as SGHTA and CDR2 as FQGTGA. V sheds 1 base and J sheds 0 bases, leaving 9 bases between their ends. The cysteine opens and the phenylalanine closes a CDR3 of 16 amino acids. Only CDR3 DNA is held: 48 bases, read in frame from base 1. Enrolling through a virtual design, the prospective study's participants ranged in age from about 18 to 89 years and lived across about two dozen United States geographic areas. Cohort assignment in the prospective study relied on participant-reported clinical history from a screening survey and a study questionnaire. Recovered participants in ImmuneRACE Cohort 3 were defined by two consecutive negative NP/OP PCR tests, clearance by a healthcare professional, or resolution of symptoms. In the prospective study, whole blood, serum and a nasopharyngeal or oropharyngeal swab were collected from each participant by mobile phlebotomists. Prospective study participants could optionally give additional blood draws and questionnaires over an approximately two-month period. Before DNA extraction, prospective study blood samples were shipped either frozen or at room temperature.

TCRbeta CDR3 regions were amplified from genomic DNA using the immunoSEQ Assay, a bias-controlled multiplex PCR. From the authors' description of their analysis: Within the assay, amplification of reference gene primers was used to estimate how many nucleated cells each sample contained. To quantify the absolute abundance of each unique TCRbeta CDR3 rearrangement, sequence reads were collapsed and filtered. For each sample, productive Simpson clonality was calculated as the square root of Simpson's diversity index across productive rearrangements. TCRdb's version of the immuneACCESS table is confined to in-frame rearrangements and falls short of the full clone set. An unresolved V gene accounts for under half of the shortfall where checked; the remainder is of unknown origin. Clone size and the V and J calls come from that table; the DNA yielded D and trimming. The sample has over 150,000 clones on record, about 86% of them singletons. The top ten clonotypes cover around 7.7% of the sample.

The source is a man aged 50-60 years who had recovered from COVID-19. Sequencing was carried out using PBMCs or T cells enriched from blood (not recorded which). The rearranged chain carries TRBV7-3 and TRBJ2-2; possibly the D gene is TRBD2, per 5 matching bases. The DNA reads as follows: TGTGCCAGCAGCTTAAACGGGGTCGCGAACACCGGGGAGCTGTTTTTT. Its protein product is CASSLNGVANTGELFF.